The T cell receptor (beta chain) under discussion was sequenced for a study of cytomegalovirus exposure and HLA in healthy donors. Study-level findings and limits: A later analysis found common viral pathogens apparently linked to several of the most significant clusters. It was about 150 TCR beta chains that were listed as cytomegalovirus-associated. Confirmation in vitro established that a few CMV-associated chains were specific for CMV antigens.

The V end lost 2 bases, the J end lost 0 bases, and 13 bases lay between the germline ends. Germline V CDR1 and CDR2: SEHNR, FQNEAQ (reference sequence). The CDR3 runs 16 residues. Remarks on this clone: Antigen specificity is unknown.

60 Vbeta and 13 Jbeta primers were used in PCR. Original data processing: Unique TCR beta chains totaled around 86 million in a later count, with roughly 10 million of them shared. Clones were read by immunoSEQ multiplex PCR, and TCRdb kept only the in-frame ones, dropping some. V and J calls and clone size are as listed in that table; D and trimming were resolved from the DNA. The sample holds approximately 120,000 clones; about 78% are singletons and the top ten take approximately 1.2%. V usage is TRBV7-9 and J usage is TRBJ1-1; D remains unclear. The material sequenced was PBMCs. This receptor was identified in a female donor in good health and CMV-seronegative. In nucleotides, the CDR3 is TGTGCCAGCAGCTTACGTTCAAACAGCCTGAACACTGAAGCTTTCTTT. Translating gives CASSLRSNSLNTEAFF.